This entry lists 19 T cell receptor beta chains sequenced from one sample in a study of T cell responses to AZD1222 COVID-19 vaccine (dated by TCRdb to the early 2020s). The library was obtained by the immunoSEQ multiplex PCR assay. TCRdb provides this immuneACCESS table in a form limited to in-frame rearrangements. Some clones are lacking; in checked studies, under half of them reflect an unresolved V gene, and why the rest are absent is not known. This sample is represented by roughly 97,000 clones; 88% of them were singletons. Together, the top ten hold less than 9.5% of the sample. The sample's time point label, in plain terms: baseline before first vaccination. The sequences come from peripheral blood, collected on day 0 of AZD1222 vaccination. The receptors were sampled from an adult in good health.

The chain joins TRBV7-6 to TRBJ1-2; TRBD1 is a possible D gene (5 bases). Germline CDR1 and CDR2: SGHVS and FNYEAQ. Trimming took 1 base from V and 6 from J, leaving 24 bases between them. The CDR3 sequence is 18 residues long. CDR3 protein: CASSLGAVGSGGGDGYTF. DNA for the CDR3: TGTGCCAGCAGCTTAGGGGCGGTCGGTAGCGGGGGAGGCGATGGCTACACCTTC. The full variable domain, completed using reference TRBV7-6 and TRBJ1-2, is GAGVSQSPRYKVTKRGQDVALRCDPISGHVSLYWYRQALGQGPEFLTYFNYEAQQDKSGLPNDRFSAERPEGSISTLTIQRTEQRDSAMYRCASSLGAVGSGGGDGYTFGSGTRLTVV.

The CDR3 DNA sequence: TGTGCCAGCAGCTCGCTACGGGAGGGCCTTAGCAATCAGCCCCAGCATTTT. Residues: CASSSLREGLSNQPQHF. J is TRBJ1-5 and V is TRBV5-6; no firm D call. There are 17 residues in the CDR3. Germline values: CDR1 SGHDT, CDR2 YYEEEE. V lost 3 bases, J lost 0 bases, and 16 bases lay in between.

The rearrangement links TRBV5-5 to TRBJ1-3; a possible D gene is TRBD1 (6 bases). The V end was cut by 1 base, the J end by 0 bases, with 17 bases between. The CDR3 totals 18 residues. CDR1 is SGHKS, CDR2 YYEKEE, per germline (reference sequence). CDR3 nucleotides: TGTGCCAGCAGCTTGACGGGGGGCGTCAGAAGCTCTGGAAACACCATATATTTT. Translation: CASSLTGGVRSSGNTIYF.

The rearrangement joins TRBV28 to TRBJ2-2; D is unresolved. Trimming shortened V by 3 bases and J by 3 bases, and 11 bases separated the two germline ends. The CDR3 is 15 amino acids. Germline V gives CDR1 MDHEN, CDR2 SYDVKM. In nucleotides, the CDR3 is TGTGCCAGCAGTTTCCTCGGGTTCGACACCGGGGAGCTGTTTTTT. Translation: CASSFLGFDTGELFF.

For the CDR3, the DNA is TGTGCCTGGAGTGGGGGGTACCAAGAGACCCAGTACTTC. Amino acid sequence: CAWSGGYQETQYF. This sequence joins TRBV30 and TRBJ2-5; possibly TRBD1 or TRBD2 for D (5 bases each). Deletions cut 1 base from V and 0 bases from J, with 6 bases between. The CDR3 runs 13 residues. Germline CDR1 GTSNPN, CDR2 SVGIG (reference sequence).

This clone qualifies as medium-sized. This CDR3 reads CASSPRVGLAFF. CDR3 bases: TGTGCCAGCTCACCAAGGGTCGGGCTCGCTTTCTTT. The rearrangement links TRBV18 to TRBJ1-1; the D is unclear. There are 12 residues in the CDR3. The germline V and J ends were trimmed by 2 bases and 11 bases, with 12 bases remaining between them. Germline CDR1 and CDR2: KGHSH and LQKENI.

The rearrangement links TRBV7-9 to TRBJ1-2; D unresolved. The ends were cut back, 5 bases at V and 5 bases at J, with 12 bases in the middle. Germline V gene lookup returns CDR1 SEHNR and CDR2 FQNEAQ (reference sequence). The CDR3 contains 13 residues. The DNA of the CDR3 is TGTGCCAGCAGCCCGGACGGAGAGTATGGCTACACCTTC. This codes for CASSPDGEYGYTF.

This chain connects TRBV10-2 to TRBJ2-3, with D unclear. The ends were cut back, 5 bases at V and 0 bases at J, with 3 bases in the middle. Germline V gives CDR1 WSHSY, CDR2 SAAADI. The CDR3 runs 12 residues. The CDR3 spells CASSPSTDTQYF. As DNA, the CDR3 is TGCGCCAGCAGTCCTAGCACAGATACGCAGTATTTT.

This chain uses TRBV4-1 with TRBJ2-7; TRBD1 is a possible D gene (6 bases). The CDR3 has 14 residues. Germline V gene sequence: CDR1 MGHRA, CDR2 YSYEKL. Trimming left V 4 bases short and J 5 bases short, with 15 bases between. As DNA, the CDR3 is TGCGCCAGCAGCCCCCTAACGGGGACACACGAGCAGTACTTC. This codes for CASSPLTGTHEQYF.

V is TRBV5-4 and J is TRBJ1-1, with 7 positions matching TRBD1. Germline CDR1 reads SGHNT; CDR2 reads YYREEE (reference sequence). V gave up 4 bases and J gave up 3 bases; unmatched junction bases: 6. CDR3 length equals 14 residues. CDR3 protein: CASSRGQTYTEAFF. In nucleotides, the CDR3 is TGTGCCAGCAGCCGGGGACAGACTTACACTGAAGCTTTCTTT.

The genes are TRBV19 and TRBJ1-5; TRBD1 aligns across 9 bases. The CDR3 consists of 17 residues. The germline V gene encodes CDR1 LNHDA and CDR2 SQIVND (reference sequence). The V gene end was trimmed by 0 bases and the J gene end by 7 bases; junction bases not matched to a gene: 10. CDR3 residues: CASSIDRPGQGNQPQHF. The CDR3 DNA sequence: TGTGCCAGTAGTATAGATCGCCCGGGACAGGGAAACCAGCCCCAGCATTTT. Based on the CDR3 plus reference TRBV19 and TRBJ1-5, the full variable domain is DGGITQSPKYLFRKEGQNVTLSCEQNLNHDAMYWYRQDPGQGLRLIYYSQIVNDFQKGDIAEGYSVSREKKESFPLTVTSAQKNPTAFYLCASSIDRPGQGNQPQHFGDGTRLSIL.

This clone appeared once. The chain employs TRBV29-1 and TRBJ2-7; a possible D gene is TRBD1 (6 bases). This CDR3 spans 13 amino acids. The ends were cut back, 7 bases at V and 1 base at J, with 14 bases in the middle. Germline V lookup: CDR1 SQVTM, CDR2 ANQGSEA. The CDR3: CSAQQGSSYEQYF. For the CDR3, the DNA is TGCAGCGCCCAACAGGGATCTTCCTACGAGCAGTACTTC.

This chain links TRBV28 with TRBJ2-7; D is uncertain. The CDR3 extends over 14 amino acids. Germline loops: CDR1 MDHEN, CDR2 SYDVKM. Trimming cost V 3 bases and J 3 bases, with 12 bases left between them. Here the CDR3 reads CASSFASDLYEQYF. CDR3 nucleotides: TGTGCCAGCAGTTTTGCTTCAGACCTCTACGAGCAGTACTTC.

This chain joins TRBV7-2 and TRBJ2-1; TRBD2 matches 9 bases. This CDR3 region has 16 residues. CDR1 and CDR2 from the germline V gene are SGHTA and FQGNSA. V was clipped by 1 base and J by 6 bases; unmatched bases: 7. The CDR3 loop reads CASSLVLAGGLNEQFF. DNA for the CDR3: TGTGCCAGCAGCTTAGTCCTCGCGGGAGGGCTCAATGAGCAGTTCTTC. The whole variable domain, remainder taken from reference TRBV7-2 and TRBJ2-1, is GAGVSQSPSNKVTEKGKDVELRCDPISGHTALYWYRQSLGQGLEFLIYFQGNSAPDKSGLPSDRFSAERTGGSVSTLTIQRTQQEDSAVYLCASSLVLAGGLNEQFFGPGTRLTVL.

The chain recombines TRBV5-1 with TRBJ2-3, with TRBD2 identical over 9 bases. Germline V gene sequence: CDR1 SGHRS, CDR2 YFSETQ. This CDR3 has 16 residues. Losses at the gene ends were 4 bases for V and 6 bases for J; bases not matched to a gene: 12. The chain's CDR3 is CASSQTTSGRLDTQYF. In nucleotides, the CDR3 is TGCGCCAGCAGCCAAACGACTAGCGGACGCTTGGATACGCAGTATTTT.

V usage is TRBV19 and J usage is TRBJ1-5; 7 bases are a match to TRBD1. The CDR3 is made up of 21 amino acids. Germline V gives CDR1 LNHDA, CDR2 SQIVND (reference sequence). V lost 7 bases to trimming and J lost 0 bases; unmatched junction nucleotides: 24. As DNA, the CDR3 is TGTGCCAGTATTCCCCGATCCCCCTACAGGGGTTGTTGGGATAGCAATCAGCCCCAGCATTTT. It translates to CASIPRSPYRGCWDSNQPQHF.

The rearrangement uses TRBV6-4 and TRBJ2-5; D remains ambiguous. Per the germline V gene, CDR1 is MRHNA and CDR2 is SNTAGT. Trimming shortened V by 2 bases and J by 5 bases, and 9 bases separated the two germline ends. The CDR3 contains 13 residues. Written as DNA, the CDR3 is TGTGCCAGCAGTGACGTGGTTGGGGAGACCCAGTACTTC. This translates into CASSDVVGETQYF.

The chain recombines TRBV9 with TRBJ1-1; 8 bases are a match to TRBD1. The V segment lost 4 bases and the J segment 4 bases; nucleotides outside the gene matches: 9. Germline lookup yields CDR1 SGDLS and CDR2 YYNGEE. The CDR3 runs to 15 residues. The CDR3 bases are TGTGCCAGCAGCCCCCGGACAGGGCGGGTCACTGAAGCTTTCTTT. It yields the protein CASSPRTGRVTEAFF.

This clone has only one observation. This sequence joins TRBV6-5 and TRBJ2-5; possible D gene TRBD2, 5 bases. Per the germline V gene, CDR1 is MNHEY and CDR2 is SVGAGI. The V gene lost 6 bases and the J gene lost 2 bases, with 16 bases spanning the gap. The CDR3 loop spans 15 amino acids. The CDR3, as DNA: TGTGCCAGCAGGCGAGTCGGGATGATACAAGAGACCCAGTACTTC. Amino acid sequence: CASRRVGMIQETQYF.